This T cell receptor (beta chain) stems from a study of early T cells in non-severe SARS-CoV-2 infection. The CDR3 totals 17 residues. V shed 1 base and J 8 bases; nucleotides not matched to a gene: 11. Looked up from germline, CDR1 is SGHAT and CDR2 is FQNNGV. TCRdb used MiXCR to reprocess the 5' RACE reads, holding one entry per CDR3 protein. The data show about 30,000 distinct CDR3 sequences, around 5.8% seen once. This clonotype was seen many times. The chain has TRBV11-2 and TRBJ2-1, with 10 bases aligning to TRBD1. The clonotype originates from an adult who was a healthcare worker with PCR-confirmed SARS-CoV-2 infection or an uninfected control (not recorded which). Sequenced sample: whole blood. The CDR3 DNA is TGTGCCAGCAGCTTAGTACTATCGGGACAGGGGATCGATGAGCAGTTCTTC. Translation: CASSLVLSGQGIDEQFF.